What follows is one T cell receptor beta chain and its context. Its antigen is unknown. This specimen comes from a study of cytomegalovirus exposure and HLA in healthy donors. Study summary: The Caucasian-associated ancestry cluster contained more than 75% of the approximately 420 genotyped donors.

Notes on the study in general: It was reported in a later analysis that an Asian-associated ancestry cluster showed fewer N-insertions than the approximately 690-donor mean. Many donors shared some public TCRs, even though most TCR sequences were rare. Earlier results showed most TCR beta V segments being productive about 87% or about 30% of the time.

PCR primers comprised 60 Vbeta and 13 Jbeta primers. Method: immunoSEQ multiplex PCR; TCRdb's copy keeps in-frame clones and lacks some. The profile shows 110,000 or so clones, about 61% of them singletons. CDR1 SGHNT and CDR2 YYREEE come from the germline V gene (reference sequence). The CDR3 contains 15 residues. After removal of 4 bases from V and 2 bases from J, the junction contained 4 bases not matched to a gene. This receptor was taken from a man between 18 and 29 years old in good health and CMV-seropositive. The chain employs TRBV5-4 and TRBJ2-2, with 8 bases fitting TRBD1. Sample: PBMCs. The CDR3, as DNA: TGTGCCAGCAGCGCCACAGGGGGAAACACCGGGGAGCTGTTTTTT. Translated, it gives CASSATGGNTGELFF.